This T cell receptor beta chain emerged from a study of tumor-infiltrating lymphocytes in oesophageal squamous cell carcinoma. TCRdb called the PCR reads again in MiXCR, with one record for every CDR3 protein. This sample has around 13,000 distinct CDR3 sequences; 52% occur once, and the top ten carry 28%. This CDR3 has 15 residues. Germline V gene data show CDR1 as SGHVS and CDR2 as FQNEAQ. Input material: esophageal tumor tissue. This TCR was sampled from a female donor with esophageal squamous cell carcinoma. The chain recombines TRBV7-8 with TRBJ2-7, with 8 bases fitting TRBD2. The J call may be wrong; the DNA end is better matched by TRBJ2-5. Here the CDR3 DNA reads TGTGCCAGCAGCTTAGACGGGGGGGCCGGCGAGACCCAGTACTTC. Translation: CASSLDGGAGETQYF.